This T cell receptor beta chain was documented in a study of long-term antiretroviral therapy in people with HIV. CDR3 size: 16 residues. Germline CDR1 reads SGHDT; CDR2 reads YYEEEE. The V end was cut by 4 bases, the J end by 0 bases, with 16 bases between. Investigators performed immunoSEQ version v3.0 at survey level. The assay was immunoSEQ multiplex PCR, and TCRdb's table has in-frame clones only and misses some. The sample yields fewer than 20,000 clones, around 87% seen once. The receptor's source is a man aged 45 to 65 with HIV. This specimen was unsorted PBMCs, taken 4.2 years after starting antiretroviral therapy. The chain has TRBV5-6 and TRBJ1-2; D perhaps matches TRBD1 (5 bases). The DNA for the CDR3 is TGTGCCAGCAGCCGGGAGAAGGGGTCGGCTAACTATGGCTACACCTTC. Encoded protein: CASSREKGSANYGYTF.